The 29 T cell receptor beta chains presented below share a single source sample, sequenced in a study of early T cells in non-severe SARS-CoV-2 infection. TCRdb re-analysed the 5' RACE reads in MiXCR, keeping a single row per CDR3 protein. The table has 43,000 or so distinct CDR3 sequences, nearly 7.5% seen once. Sequencing used whole blood. Receptors were obtained from an adult who was a healthcare worker with PCR-confirmed SARS-CoV-2 infection or an uninfected control (not recorded which).

This clonotype was seen many times. The chain recombines TRBV4-2 with TRBJ2-7; 10 bases align to TRBD1. V lost 1 base to trimming and J lost 7 bases; unmatched junction nucleotides: 13. Germline V gives CDR1 LGHNA, CDR2 YNFKEQ. The CDR3 sequence is 17 residues long. CDR3 protein: CASSQVGQGTTLWEQYF. Written as DNA, the CDR3 is TGTGCCAGCAGCCAAGTGGGACAGGGGACGACCTTGTGGGAGCAGTACTTC.

This clonotype was detected many times. This chain joins TRBV4-1 and TRBJ2-3, with a tentative D call TRBD2 (5 bases). Trimming stripped 2 bases from V and 6 bases from J, with 15 bases between. The CDR3 loop spans 15 amino acids. Germline V gene sequence: CDR1 MGHRA, CDR2 YSYEKL. The DNA of the CDR3 is TGCGCCAGCAGCCAATTTACGCCTAGCCGGGATACGCAGTATTTT. It translates to CASSQFTPSRDTQYF.

The rearrangement joins TRBV5-4 to TRBJ2-7; TRBD2 agrees at 8 bases. The germline gives CDR1 SGHNT, CDR2 YYREEE (reference sequence). V lost 2 bases and J lost 5; bases outside the gene matches: 9. The CDR3 loop spans 15 amino acids. In DNA, the CDR3 is TGTGCCAGCAGCTTCGACAGCGGGGGTATGGACGAGCAGTACTTC. It encodes CASSFDSGGMDEQYF.

This clonotype was counted between two and nine times. The chain uses TRBV29-1 and TRBJ2-2; D not certain. This CDR3 has 11 amino acids. V gave up 0 bases and J gave up 9 bases, with 5 bases separating them. Germline-derived CDR1 and CDR2 are SQVTM and ANQGSEA. CDR3 region: CSVEDLRELFF. CDR3 DNA sequence: TGCAGCGTTGAAGACCTCCGGGAGCTGTTTTTT.

At least ten counts were recorded for this clonotype. The rearrangement joins TRBV7-9 to TRBJ2-3; 7 bases are shared with TRBD1. Germline trimming cut 1 base from V and 7 bases from J; bases unmatched to any gene: 17. CDR3 length: 18 residues. Germline values: CDR1 SEHNR, CDR2 FQNEAQ (reference sequence). This CDR3 is CASSLGGQDETNPYTQYF. CDR3 nucleotide sequence: TGTGCCAGCAGCTTAGGAGGACAGGACGAGACTAATCCATATACGCAGTATTTT.

In its sample, this clonotype was seen many times. The CDR3 DNA is TGCGCCAGCAGCCATATGACAGGGAACTACGAGCAGTACTTC. This encodes CASSHMTGNYEQYF. J is TRBJ2-7 and V is TRBV4-3; 7 positions agree with TRBD1. The germline V gene encodes CDR1 LGHNA and CDR2 YSLEER. The length of the CDR3 is 14 residues. Germline trimming cut 3 bases from V and 3 bases from J; bases unmatched to any gene: 5.

This clonotype was counted many times. The chain employs TRBV20-1 and TRBJ1-6; D unresolved. Trimming removed 3 bases from V and 5 bases from J, with 14 bases in between. The V gene's germline CDR1 is DFQATT and CDR2 SNEGSKA (reference sequence). CDR3 length: 15 residues. In DNA, the CDR3 is TGCAGTGCTAGTATGTCAGCCAGGAATAATTCACCCCTCCACTTT. Its translation: CSASMSARNNSPLHF.

This clonotype showed up many times. This chain joins TRBV29-1 and TRBJ2-3, with D maybe TRBD2 (7 bases). The V end was cut by 3 bases, the J end by 4 bases, with 14 bases between. CDR3 length: 14 amino acids. CDR1 is SQVTM, CDR2 ANQGSEA, per germline. CDR3 in amino acids: CSVEGGRGADTQYF. Written as DNA, the CDR3 is TGCAGCGTTGAGGGGGGGCGCGGGGCAGATACGCAGTATTTT.

The rearrangement joins TRBV18 to TRBJ1-1; 8 nucleotides match TRBD1. Germline V gives CDR1 KGHSH, CDR2 LQKENI. The CDR3 totals 14 residues. Trimming at V came to 5 bases and at J to 7 bases, leaving 9 bases not matched to a gene. CDR3 in amino acids: CASSAQGEEDEAFF. The CDR3 bases are TGTGCCAGCTCAGCACAGGGGGAAGAGGATGAAGCTTTCTTT.

This clonotype was observed at least ten times. The chain has TRBV18 and TRBJ2-5; weak D call: TRBD2 (6 bases). Trimming removed 2 bases from V and 3 bases from J, with 10 bases in between. Looked up from germline, CDR1 is KGHSH and CDR2 is LQKENI. This CDR3 has 14 amino acids. The DNA of the CDR3 is TGTGCCAGCTCACCATTTCAGCGGGAAGAGACCCAGTACTTC. Residues: CASSPFQREETQYF. The whole variable domain, filled in from reference TRBV18 and TRBJ2-5, reads NAGVMQNPRHLVRRRGQEARLRCSPMKGHSHVYWYRQLPEEGLKFMVYLQKENIIDESGMPKERFSAEFPKEGPSILRIQQVVRGDSAAYFCASSPFQREETQYFGPGTRLLVL.

This clonotype has ten or more counts. J is TRBJ2-3 and V is TRBV27, with 7 bases identical to TRBD2. Germline V gene sequence: CDR1 MNHEY, CDR2 SMNVEV (reference sequence). The CDR3 runs 15 residues. Losses at the gene ends were 3 bases for V and 4 bases for J; bases not matched to a gene: 7. The CDR3 loop reads CASSLSRLAADTQYF. In DNA, the CDR3 is TGTGCCAGCAGTTTGTCCAGACTAGCCGCAGATACGCAGTATTTT.

V and J are TRBV6-5 and TRBJ1-2; D might be TRBD1 (5 bases). This CDR3 has 16 amino acids. V was shortened by 4 bases and J by 5 bases, with 20 bases between the two germline ends. In germline, CDR1 is MNHEY, CDR2 SVGAGI. CDR3 nucleotides: TGTGCCAGCAGTTTTAAGGGGATATATGGCAGTTATGGCTACACCTTC. Translating gives CASSFKGIYGSYGYTF.

There are many counts of this clonotype. V is TRBV5-1 and J is TRBJ1-1; the D is unclear. This CDR3 is built from 15 residues. Deletions cut 4 bases from V and 0 bases from J, with 13 bases between. Germline CDR1 and CDR2: SGHRS and YFSETQ. CDR3 bases: TGCGCCAGCAGCCCACTCGCGGCCATGAACACTGAAGCTTTCTTT. Its translation: CASSPLAAMNTEAFF.

This clonotype came up a few times. The chain is built from TRBV28 and TRBJ1-5; D not resolved. Germline assignment: CDR1 MDHEN and CDR2 SYDVKM. CDR3 length: 14 amino acids. Deletions cut 3 bases from V and 2 bases from J, with 8 bases between. The CDR3 DNA reads TGTGCCAGCAGTTTGTTGGGAGGCAATCAGCCCCAGCATTTT. Translated: CASSLLGGNQPQHF.

This clonotype occurred a few times. V gene TRBV6-5 combines with J gene TRBJ1-5, with a tentative D call TRBD1 (5 bases). The germline V gene has CDR1 MNHEY and CDR2 SVGAGI. This CDR3 is 15 amino acids long. Trimming left V 0 bases short and J 11 bases short, with 17 bases between. CDR3 residues: CASSYSPGSSDTQHF. Here the CDR3 DNA reads TGTGCCAGCAGTTACTCGCCAGGGTCAAGCGATACCCAGCATTTT.

The genes are TRBV15 and TRBJ2-6; 10 bases align to TRBD1. Germline V gene sequence: CDR1 LNHNV, CDR2 YYDKDF (reference sequence). The CDR3 is 19 amino acids. The junction had 7 bases not matched to a gene; V was cut back by 0 bases and J by 2 bases. The CDR3: CATSRDLGTGDPGANVLTF. The CDR3 DNA is TGTGCCACCAGCAGAGATCTGGGGACAGGGGACCCTGGGGCCAACGTCCTGACTTTC.

This clonotype was detected ten times or more. This chain uses TRBV30 with TRBJ1-1; no definite D call. Germline V gives CDR1 GTSNPN, CDR2 SVGIG (reference sequence). V was clipped by 2 bases and J by 5 bases, with 12 bases between them. This CDR3 spans 13 amino acids. The CDR3 loop reads CAWSWLGSTEAFF. In nucleotides, the CDR3 is TGTGCCTGGAGTTGGCTGGGATCGACTGAAGCTTTCTTT. Filled out from reference TRBV30 and TRBJ1-1, the complete variable domain reads SQTIHQWPATLVQPVGSPLSLECTVEGTSNPNLYWYRQAAGRGLQLLFYSVGIGQISSEVPQNLSASRPQDRQFILSSKKLLLSDSGFYLCAWSWLGSTEAFFGQGTRLTVV.

The V gene is TRBV6-2 or TRBV6-3, the J gene TRBJ1-2, with TRBD1 as a possible D gene (5 bases). V was cut by 8 bases and J by 5 bases, with 21 bases left in between. CDR1 and CDR2 from the germline V gene are MNHEY and SVGEGT. CDR3 size: 15 residues. The DNA for the CDR3 is TGTGCCAGCTTAAAACCCGGAACAGGTGGATATGGCTACACCTTC. Translating it yields CASLKPGTGGYGYTF.

The rearrangement uses TRBV11-2 and TRBJ1-6; 7 positions agree with TRBD1. Per germline, CDR1 SGHAT and CDR2 FQNNGV. V shed 6 bases and J 10 bases; nucleotides not matched to a gene: 12. The CDR3 contains 15 residues. CDR3 DNA: TGTGCCAGCAGATCCCGCGACAGGGTAAACTCACCCCTCCACTTT. Encoded protein: CASRSRDRVNSPLHF. The variable domain in full, with the rest retrieved from reference TRBV11-2 and TRBJ1-6, is EAGVAQSPRYKIIEKRQSVAFWCNPISGHATLYWYQQILGQGPKLLIQFQNNGVVDDSQLPKDRFSAERLKGVDSTLKIQPAKLEDSAVYLCASRSRDRVNSPLHFGNGTRLTVT.

The V gene is TRBV10-2, the J gene TRBJ2-3; D ambiguous. The CDR3 is 15 amino acids. V lost 3 bases and J 9 bases, leaving 19 bases between the germline ends. In germline, CDR1 is WSHSY, CDR2 SAAADI. CDR3: CASSDMYLVLLTQYF. Here the CDR3 DNA reads TGCGCCAGCAGTGATATGTATCTCGTACTTCTGACGCAGTATTTT.

In this sample, this clonotype turned up many times. The chain links TRBV19 to TRBJ2-1; the match to TRBD1 covers 9 bases. V trimming: 5 bases; J trimming: 3 bases; junction bases outside the gene matches: 14. Germline CDR1 is LNHDA and CDR2 is SQIVND (reference sequence). There are 18 residues in the CDR3. The CDR3 sequence is CASSVPGQGLRVYNEQFF. CDR3 DNA: TGTGCCAGTAGTGTTCCGGGACAGGGTCTAAGAGTCTACAATGAGCAGTTCTTC.

This clonotype was observed a handful of times. The chain recombines TRBV20-1 with TRBJ2-5; D is ambiguous. CDR1 and CDR2 from the germline V gene are DFQATT and SNEGSKA (reference sequence). The length of the CDR3 is 15 residues. V lost 0 bases to trimming and J lost 5 bases, with 16 bases between them. CDR3 nucleotide sequence: TGCAGTGCTAGAGATGAAAGGGCCAATTGGGAGACCCAGTACTTC. Protein: CSARDERANWETQYF.

This chain connects TRBV7-8 to TRBJ2-1, with 11 positions matching TRBD2. The CDR3 length is 19 residues. V lost 4 bases, J lost 5 bases, and 16 bases stayed unmatched. Germline CDR1 reads SGHVS; CDR2 reads FQNEAQ. CDR3 protein: CASSSGIKTSGTTHNEQFF. CDR3 DNA: TGTGCCAGCAGCTCCGGAATAAAGACTAGCGGGACCACCCACAATGAGCAGTTCTTC. The full variable domain, completed using reference TRBV7-8 and TRBJ2-1, is GAGVSQSPRYKVAKRGQDVALRCDPISGHVSLFWYQQALGQGPEFLTYFQNEAQLDKSGLPSDRFFAERPEGSVSTLKIQRTQQEDSAVYLCASSSGIKTSGTTHNEQFFGPGTRLTVL.

This clonotype was detected a few times. This chain connects TRBV20-1 to TRBJ2-7, with D possibly called TRBD1 or TRBD2 (5 bases each). Germline CDR1 and CDR2: DFQATT and SNEGSKA (reference sequence). This CDR3 is built from 15 residues. V lost 1 base and J 2 bases, leaving 15 bases between the germline ends. CDR3 sequence (DNA): TGCAGTGCTAGAGCCTTAGAGAGGGGAGCCTACGAGCAGTACTTC. Protein: CSARALERGAYEQYF.

The V call is TRBV10-3, the J call TRBJ2-3; TRBD1 matches 8 bases. Germline loops: CDR1 ENHRY, CDR2 SYGVKD. J was trimmed by 10 bases and V by 4 bases; bases with no gene match: 10. The CDR3 is 14 residues long. For the CDR3, the DNA is TGTGCCATCAGTGCCTGGACAGGGAATCCGTCGCAGTATTTT. Translation gives CAISAWTGNPSQYF.

This clonotype was seen only a few times. The rearrangement uses TRBV20-1 and TRBJ2-7, with TRBD2 matching over 8 bases. CDR3 length: 14 amino acids. The V gene end was trimmed by 1 base and the J gene end by 2 bases; junction bases not matched to a gene: 4. The germline V gene has CDR1 DFQATT and CDR2 SNEGSKA (reference sequence). The CDR3 bases are TGCAGTGCTAGAGCAGACGGGGGGGCCTACGAGCAGTACTTC. Protein product: CSARADGGAYEQYF.

The chain couples TRBV7-2 to TRBJ2-3; 10 nucleotides line up with TRBD1. V shed 5 bases, J shed 6 bases, and the junction held 11 bases outside the gene matches. The CDR3 totals 16 residues. Per germline, CDR1 SGHTA and CDR2 FQGNSA. The CDR3 region has the DNA TGTGCCAGCAGCCTAGACGGGACAGGGGAGGGGGATACGCAGTATTTT. Protein product: CASSLDGTGEGDTQYF.

This clonotype has more than one count but fewer than ten. This chain joins TRBV29-1 and TRBJ1-2, with D maybe TRBD1 (5 bases). This CDR3 has 13 residues. CDR1 and CDR2 from the germline V gene are SQVTM and ANQGSEA. V was cut by 6 bases and J by 4 bases, with 15 bases left in between. The CDR3 sequence is CSVSRRGSYGYTF. DNA for the CDR3: TGCAGCGTCTCCCGTCGGGGGAGCTATGGCTACACCTTC.

The rearrangement links TRBV5-5 to TRBJ2-2; no reliable D call. The CDR3 totals 16 residues. Germline loops: CDR1 SGHKS, CDR2 YYEKEE (reference sequence). V lost 0 bases to trimming and J lost 2 bases, with 11 bases between them. CDR3 protein: CASSLVPRPNTGELFF. CDR3 DNA: TGTGCCAGCAGCTTGGTGCCCAGACCCAACACCGGGGAGCTGTTTTTT.